The TCR beta chain described here comes from a study of blood T cells in healthy people across ages. For the study at large: The capture of about one barcoded beta molecule per two T cells was achieved by template switching. Study-wide results and caveats: Unknown donor CMV status possibly confounded expanded clonotype changes.

Of note for this clonotype: Antigen: not known.

Primers used in a second PCR of roughly 6 to 11 cycles were a sample-barcoded 5' primer and a J-beta primer mix. TCRdb re-analysed the 5' RACE reads in MiXCR, keeping a single row per CDR3 protein. In the table there are just under 900,000 distinct CDR3 sequences, more than 25% of which are singletons. The sequence was collected from a woman of 80 years or more in good health. Input material: blood.

CDR3 coding DNA: TGTGCCACCAGCAGGGGAATCCTAGCGGGAGGGAGTGATACGCAGTATTTT. Amino acid sequence: CATSRGILAGGSDTQYF. The chain uses TRBV15 and TRBJ2-3, with 12 nucleotides matching TRBD2. Losses at the gene ends were 3 bases for V and 6 bases for J; bases not matched to a gene: 10. The CDR3 loop spans 17 amino acids. Germline V lookup: CDR1 LNHNV, CDR2 YYDKDF (reference sequence). Complete variable domain (other parts from reference TRBV15 and TRBJ2-3): DAMVIQNPRYQVTQFGKPVTLSCSQTLNHNVMYWYQQKSSQAPKLLFHYYDKDFNNEADTPDNFQSRRPNTSFCFLDIRSPGLGDTAMYLCATSRGILAGGSDTQYFGPGTRLTVL.